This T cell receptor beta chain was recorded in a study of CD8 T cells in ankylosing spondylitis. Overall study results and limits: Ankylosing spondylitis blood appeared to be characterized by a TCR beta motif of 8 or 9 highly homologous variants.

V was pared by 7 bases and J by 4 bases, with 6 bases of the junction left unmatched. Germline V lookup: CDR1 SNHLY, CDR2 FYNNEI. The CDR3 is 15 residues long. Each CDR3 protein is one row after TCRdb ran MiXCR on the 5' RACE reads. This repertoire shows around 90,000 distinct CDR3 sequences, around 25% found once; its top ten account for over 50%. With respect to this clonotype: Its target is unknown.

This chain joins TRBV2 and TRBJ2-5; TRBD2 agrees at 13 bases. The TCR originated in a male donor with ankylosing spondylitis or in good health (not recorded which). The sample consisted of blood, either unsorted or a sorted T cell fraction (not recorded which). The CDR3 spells CASMGTSGEGETQYF. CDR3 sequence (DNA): TGTGCCAGCATGGGGACTAGCGGGGAAGGAGAGACCCAGTACTTC.